The 31 T cell receptor beta chains presented below share a single source sample, sequenced in a study of CD8+ T cells in alopecia areata. Described treatment: oral pan-JAK inhibitor, 5-10 mg twice daily. It was cDNA, reverse transcribed from extracted RNA, that served as the sequencing template. The repertoire was sequenced with immunoSEQ multiplex PCR; TCRdb's copy has only in-frame clones and lacks some. The sample yields approximately 140,000 clones, 82% seen once. The sample consisted of CD8+ T cells sorted from blood, taken at week 4, from a patient treated with tofacitinib. These receptors were collected from a human donor with alopecia areata.

This chain uses TRBV7-2 with TRBJ2-5; 8 positions agree with TRBD2. The germline V gene encodes CDR1 SGHTA and CDR2 FQGNSA. The junction had 3 bases not matched to a gene; V was cut back by 1 base and J by 2 bases. The CDR3 contains 15 residues. CDR3 DNA sequence: TGTGCCAGCAGCTTAGGTGCGGGGGGACAAGAGACCCAGTACTTC. It codes for CASSLGAGGQETQYF.

This chain connects TRBV30 to TRBJ2-1, with 11 bases that match TRBD2. The germline V gene has CDR1 GTSNPN and CDR2 SVGIG (reference sequence). The V gene end was trimmed by 5 bases and the J gene end by 4 bases; junction bases not matched to a gene: 4. This CDR3 is built from 14 residues. CDR3 sequence (DNA): TGTGCCTGGGAACTAGCGGGGGCATACAATGAGCAGTTCTTC. Its translation is CAWELAGAYNEQFF.

This clone was recorded a few times. The chain couples TRBV7-2 to TRBJ2-5, with TRBD2 matching over 13 bases. Germline lookup yields CDR1 SGHTA and CDR2 FQGNSA. The CDR3 has 17 residues. The V and J ends lost 3 bases and 5 bases, in that order; junction bases with no gene match: 9. The CDR3 protein is CASSLAGRTSGGETQYF. In nucleotides, the CDR3 is TGTGCCAGCAGCTTGGCGGGCCGGACTAGCGGGGGTGAGACCCAGTACTTC. Variable domain in full (rest from reference TRBV7-2 and TRBJ2-5): GAGVSQSPSNKVTEKGKDVELRCDPISGHTALYWYRQSLGQGLEFLIYFQGNSAPDKSGLPSDRFSAERTGGSVSTLTIQRTQQEDSAVYLCASSLAGRTSGGETQYFGPGTRLLVL.

Comment on this clone: Other DNA sequences within the sample encode an identical CDR3. The chain uses TRBV9 and TRBJ1-1; D may be TRBD1 (6 bases). This CDR3 comprises 13 residues. Germline V gene lookup returns CDR1 SGDLS and CDR2 YYNGEE. V gave up 4 bases and J gave up 4 bases, with 11 bases separating them. The CDR3 spells CASSLGGGTEAFF. In DNA, the CDR3 is TGTGCCAGCAGCCTAGGGGGAGGCACTGAAGCTTTCTTT.

The CDR3 loop reads CASGQGRDYEQYF. Here the CDR3 DNA reads TGTGCCAGCGGACAGGGTAGGGACTACGAGCAGTACTTC. This chain uses TRBV6-5 with TRBJ2-7; 8 bases align to TRBD1. CDR3 size: 13 residues. Germline CDR1 reads MNHEY; CDR2 reads SVGAGI. V trimming: 8 bases; J trimming: 3 bases; junction bases outside the gene matches: 6.

This chain connects TRBV7-9 to TRBJ2-5, with no clear D. Per the germline V gene, CDR1 is SEHNR and CDR2 is FQNEAQ (reference sequence). Trimming removed 0 bases at V and 2 bases at J, with 4 bases between. The CDR3 runs to 13 residues. CDR3 bases: TGTGCCAGCAGCTTAGCCCGTCAAGAGACCCAGTACTTC. This gives the protein CASSLARQETQYF.

This clone was counted a few times. The rearrangement uses TRBV6-1 and TRBJ2-3; 7 bases line up with TRBD1. The CDR3 runs 15 residues. Germline-derived CDR1 and CDR2 are MNHNS and SASEGT. The ends lost 1 base at V and 4 bases at J; junction bases unmatched: 5. In nucleotides, the CDR3 is TGTGCCAGCAGTGAAGAGGCAGGGGGAGCAGATACGCAGTATTTT. Its protein product is CASSEEAGGADTQYF.

CDR3 DNA: TGCGCCAGCAGCCAAGCCGCAGGGTTTCCCTACGAGCAGTACTTC. It translates to CASSQAAGFPYEQYF. The chain employs TRBV4-3 and TRBJ2-7, with TRBD1 as a possible D gene (5 bases). V was pared by 1 base and J by 2 bases, with 12 bases between. Germline V gene sequence: CDR1 LGHNA, CDR2 YSLEER. This CDR3 has 15 amino acids.

The chain joins TRBV7-8 to TRBJ2-7; a possible D gene is TRBD1 (6 bases). The CDR3 consists of 14 residues. Germline CDR1 SGHVS, CDR2 FQNEAQ. Trimming took off 5 bases at V and 5 bases at J, with 16 bases between the two ends. The CDR3 DNA reads TGTGCCAGCAGCATTTACAGGGAAAGCGACGAGCAGTACTTC. Its translation is CASSIYRESDEQYF.

V and J are TRBV29-1 and TRBJ1-2, with D perhaps TRBD1 (5 bases). Germline V CDR1 and CDR2: SQVTM, ANQGSEA. The germline V and J ends were trimmed by 0 bases and 6 bases, with 20 bases remaining between them. The CDR3 has 16 amino acids. CDR3 in amino acids: CSVEDPRVVYLDGYTF. CDR3 DNA sequence: TGCAGCGTTGAAGATCCCAGGGTAGTATATCTTGATGGCTACACCTTC.

The chain combines TRBV27 with TRBJ1-6; D possibly corresponds to TRBD1 (5 bases). The length of the CDR3 is 12 residues. CDR1 is MNHEY and CDR2 is SMNVEV in the germline V gene (reference sequence). Trimming shortened V by 2 bases and J by 9 bases, and 5 bases separated the two germline ends. CDR3 protein: CASSLGASPLHF. The CDR3 DNA follows: TGTGCCAGCAGTTTAGGGGCTTCACCCCTCCACTTT.

The rearrangement joins TRBV7-2 to TRBJ1-2; D perhaps matches TRBD1 (6 bases). The CDR3 is 12 residues long. Germline CDR1 reads SGHTA; CDR2 reads FQGNSA. V lost 9 bases to trimming and J lost 6 bases, with 14 bases between them. The CDR3 loop reads CASEGVEDGYTF. The CDR3 bases are TGTGCCAGTGAGGGGGTTGAAGATGGCTACACCTTC.

This chain links TRBV7-9 with TRBJ2-1, with 13 bases that match TRBD2. Germline V lookup: CDR1 SEHNR, CDR2 FQNEAQ (reference sequence). V lost 5 bases and J lost 3; bases outside the gene matches: 10. The CDR3 spans 18 residues. The CDR3: CASSPPTSGGALYNEQFF. CDR3 in DNA: TGTGCCAGCAGCCCACCAACTAGCGGGGGGGCACTCTACAATGAGCAGTTCTTC.

This chain links TRBV29-1 with TRBJ1-2, with D unresolved. Germline CDR1 SQVTM, CDR2 ANQGSEA. This CDR3 spans 12 amino acids. V dropped 6 bases and J dropped 3 bases, with 11 bases sitting between them. The CDR3 nucleotides are TGCAGCGTGGGAGACGGGTACTATGGCTACACCTTC. Translated, it gives CSVGDGYYGYTF.

The chain has TRBV5-1 and TRBJ1-5; 8 bases fit TRBD1. V lost 2 bases, J lost 6 bases, and 4 bases stayed unmatched. There are 14 residues in the CDR3. Germline assignment: CDR1 SGHRS and CDR2 YFSETQ. The CDR3 loop reads CASSLGQGSQPQHF. CDR3 nucleotide sequence: TGCGCCAGCAGCTTAGGACAGGGCAGTCAGCCCCAGCATTTT.

This clone was counted a few times. V gene TRBV27 combines with J gene TRBJ2-1, with 8 bases identical to TRBD1. The length of the CDR3 is 15 residues. Trimming at V came to 3 bases and at J to 2 bases, leaving 3 bases not matched to a gene. Per the germline V gene, CDR1 is MNHEY and CDR2 is SMNVEV (reference sequence). CDR3 sequence: CASSLARGPYNEQFF. Here the CDR3 DNA reads TGTGCCAGCAGTTTGGCCAGGGGGCCCTACAATGAGCAGTTCTTC.

This clone was observed a handful of times. This rearrangement joins TRBV7-8 to TRBJ2-7, with D maybe TRBD1 (6 bases). CDR1 SGHVS and CDR2 FQNEAQ come from the germline V gene. The CDR3 spans 16 residues. With 5 bases removed from V and 1 base from J, the gap between germline ends came to 18 bases. The CDR3 coding sequence is TGTGCCAGCAGCCCATTTATAGGACAGCCTTCCTACGAGCAGTACTTC. This codes for CASSPFIGQPSYEQYF.

The chain links TRBV4-3 to TRBJ2-7, with D perhaps matching TRBD1 (6 bases). Germline V gene lookup returns CDR1 LGHNA and CDR2 YSLEER. Deletions cut 0 bases from V and 0 bases from J, with 21 bases between. The CDR3 consists of 19 residues. DNA of the CDR3: TGCGCCAGCAGCCAAGATCGTCTAGCTGGGGGCCTTAGCTCCTACGAGCAGTACTTC. This gives the protein CASSQDRLAGGLSSYEQYF.

In its sample, this clone was seen a few times. This chain joins TRBV19 and TRBJ2-1; a weak D match, TRBD2 (6 bases). The germline V and J ends were trimmed by 1 base and 0 bases, with 10 bases remaining between them. Germline V gene data show CDR1 as LNHDA and CDR2 as SQIVND (reference sequence). The CDR3 contains 16 residues. CDR3 region: CASSIARESSYNEQFF. CDR3 sequence (DNA): TGTGCCAGTAGTATAGCACGGGAGAGCTCCTACAATGAGCAGTTCTTC.

The CDR3 DNA reads as TGTGCCAGCAGACCGGACACACTCACCGGGGAGCTGTTTTTT. Its translation is CASRPDTLTGELFF. This chain links TRBV27 with TRBJ2-2, with D tentatively TRBD1 (5 bases). CDR1 and CDR2 (germline): MNHEY, SMNVEV (reference sequence). Trimming pared 6 bases from V and 4 bases from J, leaving 12 bases between. The CDR3 runs to 14 residues.

This chain links TRBV5-1 with TRBJ2-1; a weak D match, TRBD1 (6 bases). With 7 bases removed from V and 2 bases from J, the gap between germline ends came to 10 bases. Germline values: CDR1 SGHRS, CDR2 YFSETQ. The CDR3 consists of 13 residues. CDR3 sequence (DNA): TGCGCCAGCCAGGACAGCACCTACAATGAGCAGTTCTTC. This translates into CASQDSTYNEQFF.

The chain is built from TRBV9 and TRBJ1-3, with D possibly being TRBD1 (5 bases). Germline V CDR1 and CDR2: SGDLS, YYNGEE. CDR3 size: 19 residues. Trimming removed 4 bases at V and 0 bases at J, with 23 bases between. The chain's CDR3 is CASSPSTGIPAFSGNTIYF. CDR3 in DNA: TGTGCCAGCAGCCCTTCCACAGGAATACCGGCATTCTCTGGAAACACCATATATTTT.

This clone was picked up a small number of times. The rearrangement joins TRBV30 to TRBJ2-7; maybe TRBD1 (5 bases). Germline CDR1 reads GTSNPN; CDR2 reads SVGIG (reference sequence). This CDR3 is 14 amino acids long. Deletions cut 0 bases from V and 3 bases from J, with 12 bases between. The CDR3 bases are TGTGCCTGGAGTGTCATAGCAGGGAACTACGAGCAGTACTTC. Amino acids: CAWSVIAGNYEQYF.

The chain carries TRBV11-2 and TRBJ2-5; either TRBD1 or TRBD2 may fit D (5 bases each). V gave up 5 bases and J gave up 3 bases, with 22 bases separating them. The CDR3 extends over 17 amino acids. Germline-derived CDR1 and CDR2 are SGHAT and FQNNGV. CDR3 protein: CASSPQAGVGPKETQYF. In DNA form, the CDR3 reads TGTGCCAGCAGCCCTCAGGCCGGGGTGGGACCGAAAGAGACCCAGTACTTC.

The chain couples TRBV7-9 to TRBJ2-3; 8 bases match TRBD2. CDR3 length equals 14 residues. In germline, CDR1 is SEHNR, CDR2 FQNEAQ (reference sequence). The V segment lost 1 base and the J segment 4 bases; nucleotides outside the gene matches: 1. The chain's CDR3 is CASSLVLAADTQYF. The CDR3 DNA reads as TGTGCCAGCAGCTTAGTACTAGCGGCAGATACGCAGTATTTT.

V is TRBV30 and J is TRBJ2-3, with TRBD1 matching over 8 bases. The CDR3 covers 15 residues. V was pared by 4 bases and J by 4 bases, with 10 bases of the junction left unmatched. Looked up from germline, CDR1 is GTSNPN and CDR2 is SVGIG (reference sequence). The CDR3 spells CAWTMAGGRSDTQYF. The CDR3 DNA reads TGTGCCTGGACCATGGCAGGGGGCAGGTCAGATACGCAGTATTTT.

This chain links TRBV27 with TRBJ2-2, with D possibly matching TRBD2 (6 bases). V was pared by 4 bases and J by 4 bases, with 10 bases between. From germline, CDR1 is MNHEY and CDR2 SMNVEV (reference sequence). The CDR3 length is 14 residues. The CDR3 DNA reads as TGTGCCAGCAGTTCCGGGGGTGGCACCGGGGAGCTGTTTTTT. It is translated as CASSSGGGTGELFF.

This chain joins TRBV29-1 and TRBJ1-1; TRBD1 matches at 8 bases. The CDR3 is 13 residues long. CDR1 and CDR2 from the germline V gene are SQVTM and ANQGSEA. J lost 3 bases, V lost 7 bases, and 7 bases had no gene match. The CDR3 is CSASGGRDTEAFF. Here the CDR3 DNA reads TGCAGCGCATCAGGGGGCCGTGACACTGAAGCTTTCTTT.

V is TRBV5-4 and J is TRBJ2-1; 9 nucleotides match TRBD1. CDR3 length: 17 residues. Trimming at V came to 1 base and at J to 6 bases, leaving 11 bases not matched to a gene. Germline V gene data show CDR1 as SGHNT and CDR2 as YYREEE (reference sequence). CDR3 DNA sequence: TGTGCCAGCAGCTTGTCCACCGGGACAGGGTTTGGCAATGAGCAGTTCTTC. Translating gives CASSLSTGTGFGNEQFF. The variable domain in full, completed from reference TRBV5-4 and TRBJ2-1, reads ETGVTQSPTHLIKTRGQQVTLRCSSQSGHNTVSWYQQALGQGPQFIFQYYREEENGRGNFPPRFSGLQFPNYSSELNVNALELDDSALYLCASSLSTGTGFGNEQFFGPGTRLTVL.

The genes are TRBV25-1 and TRBJ2-5; D possibly corresponds to TRBD2 (5 bases). Per germline, CDR1 MGHDK and CDR2 SYGVNS. This CDR3 spans 16 amino acids. The V end lost 2 bases, the J end lost 2 bases, and 15 bases lay between the germline ends. DNA of the CDR3: TGTGCCAGCAGTGAAATAGCCGCGGGTTCACAAGAGACCCAGTACTTC. Translated: CASSEIAAGSQETQYF.

J is TRBJ1-1 and V is TRBV6-6; D is ambiguous. Germline CDR1 MNHNY, CDR2 SVGAGI (reference sequence). This CDR3 region has 12 residues. The V and J ends lost 5 bases and 5 bases respectively, with 9 bases between them. In DNA, the CDR3 is TGTGCCAGCAGTCTTGGGATGACTGAAGCTTTCTTT. This codes for CASSLGMTEAFF.